The source of this TCR beta chain is a study of human T cells and chemical hapten exposure. In the case of this clonotype: Its antigen is unknown.

One entry per CDR3 protein results from TCRdb running MiXCR on the RACE reads. Among more than 95,000 distinct CDR3 sequences listed, around 35% were seen once. Noted time point: patch test 3, about 24 weeks after DPC sensitization. The treatment was: therapeutic diphenylcyclopropenone sensitization with weekly scalp DPC. Only after blood had been drawn was each patch test applied. The study, taken as a whole, reports: Alopecia affected the donors, so their immune response may differ from healthy people's.

The source was whole blood, collected in connection with sensitization to the hapten diphenylcyclopropenone (DPC). The receptor was isolated from a man between 35 and 55 years old with alopecia areata. Some clones in this sample may be carry-over from other donors' samples.

Here the CDR3 DNA reads TGTGCCAGCAGCGCCGTGGGGAATGAGCAGTTCTTC. Translating gives CASSAVGNEQFF. The chain employs TRBV14 and TRBJ2-1, with D unclear. The CDR3 runs 12 residues. CDR1 and CDR2 from the germline V gene are SGHDN and FVKESK. With 5 bases removed from V and 7 bases from J, the gap between germline ends came to 9 bases.